The entry below describes one T cell receptor (beta chain). This entry comes from a study of blood T cell repertoires in COVID-19. The overall study: From the United States, Italy and Spain came samples of acute and convalescent COVID-19. From T cells, B-cell-depleted T cells, or PBMCs came the material, which was cDNA or gDNA.

The Seattle patients, enrolled during active infection, were followed longitudinally. V was trimmed by 1 base and J by 10 bases, leaving 21 bases between them. Germline V gene lookup returns CDR1 SNHLY and CDR2 FYNNEI. The CDR3 extends over 16 amino acids. Original handling: Estimated nucleated cell counts came from reference gene primer amplification. Generated by immunoSEQ multiplex PCR, the TCRdb table keeps only in-frame clones and is missing some. The V and J calls and clone size were taken over from that table, and D and trimming were inferred from the DNA. Among about 200,000 clones listed, around 87% were seen once.

The chain carries TRBV2 and TRBJ2-3, with D possibly matching TRBD2 (6 bases). The source of this sequence is a woman aged 50 to 60 with COVID-19, enrolled during active disease. The specimen was peripheral blood. CDR3 sequence reads: CASSEGGPSGPVSQYF. The CDR3 region has the DNA TGTGCCAGCAGTGAAGGAGGTCCAAGCGGGCCCGTATCGCAGTATTTT.